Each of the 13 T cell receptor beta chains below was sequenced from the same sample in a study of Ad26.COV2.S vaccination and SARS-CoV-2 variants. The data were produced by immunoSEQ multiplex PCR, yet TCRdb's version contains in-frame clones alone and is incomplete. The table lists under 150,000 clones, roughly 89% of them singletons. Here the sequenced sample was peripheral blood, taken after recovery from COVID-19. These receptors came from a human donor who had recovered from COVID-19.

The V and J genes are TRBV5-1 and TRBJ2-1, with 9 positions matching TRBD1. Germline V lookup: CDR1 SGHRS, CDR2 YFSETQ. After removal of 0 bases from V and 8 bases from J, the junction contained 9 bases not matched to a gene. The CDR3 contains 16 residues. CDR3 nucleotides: TGCGCCAGCAGCTTGGAAGTGGGACAGGGTAATTATGAGCAGTTCTTC. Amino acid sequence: CASSLEVGQGNYEQFF.

CDR3 amino acids: CAWSDDSSGNTIYF. CDR3 bases: TGTGCCTGGAGTGATGACAGCTCTGGAAACACCATATATTTT. The chain couples TRBV30 to TRBJ1-3, with TRBD1 as a possible D gene (5 bases). Germline CDR1 reads GTSNPN; CDR2 reads SVGIG (reference sequence). This CDR3 has 14 amino acids. The V end was cut by 1 base, the J end by 0 bases, with 7 bases between.

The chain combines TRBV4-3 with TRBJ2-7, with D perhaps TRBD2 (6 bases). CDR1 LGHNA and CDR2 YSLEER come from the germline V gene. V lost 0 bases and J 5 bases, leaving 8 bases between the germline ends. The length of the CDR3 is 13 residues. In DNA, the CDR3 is TGCGCCAGCAGCCAAGATCCGGGGGACGAGCAGTACTTC. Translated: CASSQDPGDEQYF.

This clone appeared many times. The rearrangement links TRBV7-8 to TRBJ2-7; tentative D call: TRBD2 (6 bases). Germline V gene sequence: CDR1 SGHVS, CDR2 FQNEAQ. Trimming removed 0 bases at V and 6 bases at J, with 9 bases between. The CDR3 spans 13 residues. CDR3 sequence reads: CASSLAGLTEQYF. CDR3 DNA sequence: TGTGCCAGCAGCTTAGCGGGACTCACCGAGCAGTACTTC.

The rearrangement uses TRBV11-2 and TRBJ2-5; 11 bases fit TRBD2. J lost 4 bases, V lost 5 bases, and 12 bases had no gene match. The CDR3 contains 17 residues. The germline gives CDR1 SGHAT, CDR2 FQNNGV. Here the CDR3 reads CASSPLNSGGARETQYF. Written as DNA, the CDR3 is TGTGCCAGCAGCCCCTTAAATAGCGGGGGGGCGAGAGAGACCCAGTACTTC.

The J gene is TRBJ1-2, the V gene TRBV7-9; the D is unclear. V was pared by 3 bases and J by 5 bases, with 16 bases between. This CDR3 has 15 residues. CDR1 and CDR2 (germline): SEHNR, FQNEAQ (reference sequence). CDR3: CASSFTANPLYGYTF. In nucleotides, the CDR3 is TGTGCCAGCAGCTTTACAGCGAACCCCCTTTATGGCTACACCTTC.

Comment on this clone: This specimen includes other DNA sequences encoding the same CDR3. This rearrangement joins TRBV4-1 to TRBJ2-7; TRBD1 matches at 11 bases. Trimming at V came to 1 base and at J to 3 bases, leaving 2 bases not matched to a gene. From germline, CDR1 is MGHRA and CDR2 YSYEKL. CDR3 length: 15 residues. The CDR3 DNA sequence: TGCGCCAGCAGCCAAGCCGGGACAGGGGGCTACGAGCAGTACTTC. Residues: CASSQAGTGGYEQYF.

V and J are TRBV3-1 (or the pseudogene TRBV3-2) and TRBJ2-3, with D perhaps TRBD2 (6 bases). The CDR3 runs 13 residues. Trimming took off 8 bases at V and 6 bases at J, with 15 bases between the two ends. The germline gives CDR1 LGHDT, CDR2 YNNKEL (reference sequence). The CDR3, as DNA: TGTGCCAGCGGGAGGCCTGGGGTGGATACGCAGTATTTT. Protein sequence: CASGRPGVDTQYF.

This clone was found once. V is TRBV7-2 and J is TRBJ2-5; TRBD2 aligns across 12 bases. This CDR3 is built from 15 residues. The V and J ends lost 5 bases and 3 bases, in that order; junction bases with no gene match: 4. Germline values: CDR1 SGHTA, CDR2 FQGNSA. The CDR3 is CASSTASGGEETQYF. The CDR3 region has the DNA TGTGCCAGCAGCACCGCTAGCGGGGGGGAAGAGACCCAGTACTTC.

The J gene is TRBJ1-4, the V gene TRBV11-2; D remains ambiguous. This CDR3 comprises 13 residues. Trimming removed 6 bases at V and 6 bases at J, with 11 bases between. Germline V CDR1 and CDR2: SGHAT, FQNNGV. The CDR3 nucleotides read TGTGCCAGCAGTTGGACCCTGGATGAAAAACTGTTTTTT. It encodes CASSWTLDEKLFF.

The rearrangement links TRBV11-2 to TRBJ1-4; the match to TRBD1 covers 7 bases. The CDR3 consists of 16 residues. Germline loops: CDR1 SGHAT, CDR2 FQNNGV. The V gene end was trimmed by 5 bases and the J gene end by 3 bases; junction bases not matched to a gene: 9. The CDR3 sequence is CASSTYAGTANEKLFF. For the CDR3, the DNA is TGTGCCAGCAGCACCTATGCCGGGACAGCTAATGAAAAACTGTTTTTT.

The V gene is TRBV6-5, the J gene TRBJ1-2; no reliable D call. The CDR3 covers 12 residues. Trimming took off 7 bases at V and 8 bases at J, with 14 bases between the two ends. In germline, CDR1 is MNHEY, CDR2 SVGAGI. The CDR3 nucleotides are TGTGCCAGCACCGAGGGAGGTGAGGGCTACACCTTC. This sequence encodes CASTEGGEGYTF.

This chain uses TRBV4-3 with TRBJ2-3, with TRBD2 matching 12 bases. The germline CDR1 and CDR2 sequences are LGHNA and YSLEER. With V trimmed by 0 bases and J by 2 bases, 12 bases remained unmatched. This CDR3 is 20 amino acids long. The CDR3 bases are TGCGCCAGCAGCCAAGATTACCTAGCGGGGGGGGTCCTTATCACAGATACGCAGTATTTT. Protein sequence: CASSQDYLAGGVLITDTQYF.